Listed here is a single T cell receptor beta chain. The antigen is not known. Germline CDR1 and CDR2: KGHSH and LQKENI. Trimming removed 3 bases from V and 3 bases from J, with 21 bases in between. The CDR3 covers 18 residues. The sample belongs to a study of STAT5B mutations in CD4+ large granular lymphocyte leukemia. Study conclusions and caveats: Without putative leukemic clones, patient CD4-sorted repertoires remained more clonal than healthy CD4+ repertoires. Top patient clones used TRBV06 genes more often: 8/27 versus 2/35 in controls.

Sequencing was at survey level. Data came from immunoSEQ multiplex PCR; TCRdb stores just in-frame clones and leaves some out. The sample comprises about 34,000 clones, around 80% of which are singletons, and around 7% rests with the top ten. The chain joins TRBV18 to TRBJ1-5, with D possibly TRBD1 on 6 matching bases. The TCR comes from a human donor in good health. The sample comprised CD4+ T cells from blood buffy coats. The CDR3 region has the DNA TGTGCCAGCTCACCGATCGGTCCGACAGGCCTTATCAATCAGCCCCAGCATTTT. Its translation is CASSPIGPTGLINQPQHF. Full variable domain (missing parts from reference TRBV18 and TRBJ1-5): NAGVMQNPRHLVRRRGQEARLRCSPMKGHSHVYWYRQLPEEGLKFMVYLQKENIIDESGMPKERFSAEFPKEGPSILRIQQVVRGDSAAYFCASSPIGPTGLINQPQHFGDGTRLSIL.